This TCR beta chain is drawn from a study of T-cell reconstitution after alpha-beta-depleted transplantation in children. Unique molecular identifiers tagged the TCRbeta library. Each CDR3 protein gets one entry after TCRdb re-called the PCR reads with MiXCR. The sample holds some 550,000 distinct CDR3 sequences, around 16% seen once. The J segment lost 4 bases and the V segment lost 0 bases, leaving 8 bases of the junction unmatched. Germline CDR1 is DFQATT and CDR2 is SNEGSKA (reference sequence). The CDR3 contains 15 residues. The chain links TRBV20-1 to TRBJ2-7; 8 nucleotides match TRBD2. The clonotype was recovered from a human donor who donated a stem cell graft to a child with acute lymphoblastic leukemia. Specimen: PBMCs from the stem cell graft donor, collected from the stem cell graft. The CDR3 loop is CSARDTSGARYEQYF. DNA for the CDR3: TGCAGTGCTAGAGATACTAGCGGAGCCCGATACGAGCAGTACTTC.